Below, 21 T cell receptor beta chains from the same sample are listed, as sequenced in a study of blood T cell repertoires in COVID-19 (dated by TCRdb to 2020 to 2022). Library method: the immunoSEQ multiplex PCR assay. TCRdb holds this immuneACCESS table with in-frame rearrangements only. Some clones are missing; in checked studies, unresolved V genes explain under half, and the rest has no known cause. This sample has around 20,000 clones in its table, and about 82% of those were observed once. Under 75% of the sample lies in the top ten. The sample consisted of peripheral blood. These TCRs come from an older man with acute or convalescent COVID-19.

The sample holds a few counts of this clone. This rearrangement joins TRBV7-2 to TRBJ1-2, with a weak D call TRBD1 (5 bases). CDR3 length equals 16 residues. Germline V gene sequence: CDR1 SGHTA, CDR2 FQGNSA. V lost 1 base, J lost 4 bases, and 16 bases lay in between. The CDR3 nucleotides read TGTGCCAGCAGCTTAGGGAGTCAGGGAGGGTTCTATGGCTACACCTTC. It translates to CASSLGSQGGFYGYTF.

Concerning this clone itself: At one end the junction does not follow the germline gene, possibly because of a read error. The chain combines TRBV7-7 with TRBJ1-4, with 9 bases that match TRBD1. Germline CDR1 and CDR2: SSHAT and FNYEAQ (reference sequence). This CDR3 region has 14 residues. In nucleotides, the CDR3 is TGTGCTAGCAGCTTGGACAGGGGCTCAGAAAAACTGTTTTTT. This codes for CASSLDRGSEKLFF.

The sample holds a few counts of this clone. The chain joins TRBV12-3 or TRBV12-4 to TRBJ2-3; the D is unclear. V lost 3 bases, J lost 4 bases, and 5 bases lay in between. The CDR3 runs 12 residues. The CDR3 protein is CASSFSSDTQYF. Written as DNA, the CDR3 is TGTGCCAGCAGTTTTTCCTCAGATACGCAGTATTTT.

The sample holds a few counts of this clone. This chain connects TRBV12-3 or TRBV12-4 to TRBJ2-5; no clear D. This CDR3 region has 13 residues. The ends were cut back, 1 base at V and 0 bases at J, with 3 bases in the middle. CDR3 sequence: CASSLVYQETQYF. The DNA for the CDR3 is TGTGCCAGCAGTTTAGTATACCAAGAGACCCAGTACTTC.

J is TRBJ1-5 and V is TRBV30, with 7 positions matching TRBD1. CDR1 and CDR2 from the germline V gene are GTSNPN and SVGIG (reference sequence). V gave up 2 bases and J gave up 7 bases; unmatched junction bases: 8. The CDR3 has 14 amino acids. CDR3 sequence: CAWSRIQGGQPQHF. The CDR3 region has the DNA TGTGCCTGGAGTAGGATCCAGGGGGGACAGCCCCAGCATTTT.

The chain carries TRBV5-4 and TRBJ2-7; 9 bases match TRBD1. CDR1 is SGHNT and CDR2 is YYREEE in the germline V gene (reference sequence). J lost 3 bases, V lost 4 bases, and 2 bases had no gene match. The CDR3 is 13 amino acids. The CDR3, as DNA: TGTGCCAGCAGCAGGACAGGGGTCTACGAGCAGTACTTC. Protein product: CASSRTGVYEQYF.

The gene calls are TRBV4-2 and TRBJ1-1; D possibly corresponds to TRBD1 (6 bases). This CDR3 is built from 15 residues. V was clipped by 3 bases and J by 0 bases, with 11 bases between them. Germline CDR1 and CDR2: LGHNA and YNFKEQ. The CDR3, as DNA: TGTGCCAGCAGCCAGCCGGGACAAGTGAACACTGAAGCTTTCTTT. Its protein is CASSQPGQVNTEAFF.

The gene calls are TRBV7-3 and TRBJ2-3, with TRBD2 matching 8 bases. Per the germline V gene, CDR1 is SGHTA and CDR2 is FQGTGA. The CDR3 totals 14 residues. J lost 6 bases, V lost 5 bases, and 7 bases had no gene match. This chain's CDR3 is CASSRLAMSDTQYF. In DNA, the CDR3 is TGTGCCAGCAGCCGACTAGCGATGTCGGATACGCAGTATTTT.

This chain joins TRBV7-2 and TRBJ1-1; 8 nucleotides agree with TRBD1. Per the germline V gene, CDR1 is SGHTA and CDR2 is FQGNSA. J gave up 4 bases and V 5 bases, and 6 bases lay outside the gene matches. The CDR3 loop spans 14 amino acids. In DNA, the CDR3 is TGTGCCAGCAGCCGCAACAGGGGGGGCACTGAAGCTTTCTTT. Residues: CASSRNRGGTEAFF.

The V gene is TRBV6-1, the J gene TRBJ2-6; maybe TRBD2 (5 bases). V was trimmed by 0 bases and J by 0 bases, leaving 6 bases between them. Germline V gene sequence: CDR1 MNHNS, CDR2 SASEGT. This CDR3 is 16 amino acids long. CDR3 protein: CASSEARASGANVLTF. The DNA for the CDR3 is TGTGCCAGCAGTGAAGCGCGGGCCTCTGGGGCCAACGTCCTGACTTTC.

This clone was detected a few times. The chain couples TRBV11-2 to TRBJ1-5; D uncertain. The V gene lost 0 bases and the J gene lost 4 bases, with 4 bases spanning the gap. Germline V CDR1 and CDR2: SGHAT, FQNNGV. The CDR3 extends over 13 amino acids. The CDR3, as DNA: TGTGCCAGCAGCTTAGACCGGAATCAGCCCCAGCATTTT. It codes for CASSLDRNQPQHF. The entire variable domain, with the rest obtained from reference TRBV11-2 and TRBJ1-5, is as follows: EAGVAQSPRYKIIEKRQSVAFWCNPISGHATLYWYQQILGQGPKLLIQFQNNGVVDDSQLPKDRFSAERLKGVDSTLKIQPAKLEDSAVYLCASSLDRNQPQHFGDGTRLSIL.

The chain combines TRBV2 with TRBJ1-6; D is perhaps TRBD1 (5 bases). This CDR3 has 15 amino acids. Germline CDR1 and CDR2: SNHLY and FYNNEI. Deletions cut 4 bases from V and 8 bases from J, with 15 bases between. CDR3 sequence (DNA): TGTGCCAGCAGTGCCCGTGGGGGGTCGGATTCACCCCTCCACTTT. It yields the protein CASSARGGSDSPLHF.

The V gene is TRBV28, the J gene TRBJ1-5; the D gene is possibly TRBD1 (5 bases). The V and J ends lost 2 bases and 0 bases respectively, with 11 bases between them. The CDR3 runs 16 residues. Germline CDR1 and CDR2: MDHEN and SYDVKM. CDR3 protein: CASSLTTGGSNQPQHF. CDR3 DNA sequence: TGTGCCAGCAGTTTAACGACGGGGGGTAGCAATCAGCCCCAGCATTTT.

The chain couples TRBV11-2 to TRBJ2-2, with 7 bases fitting TRBD1. Losses at the gene ends were 5 bases for V and 6 bases for J; bases not matched to a gene: 15. The CDR3 sequence is 17 residues long. Germline V gene lookup returns CDR1 SGHAT and CDR2 FQNNGV. This chain's CDR3 is CASSRGPTGLVPGELFF. The CDR3 nucleotides are TGTGCCAGCAGCCGCGGGCCGACAGGGTTGGTTCCCGGGGAGCTGTTTTTT.

This clone was seen more than once but under ten times. The chain has TRBV11-3 and TRBJ2-1, with D perhaps matching TRBD1 (5 bases). CDR3 size: 13 residues. V dropped 5 bases and J dropped 6 bases, with 11 bases sitting between them. Germline assignment: CDR1 SGHNT and CDR2 YENEEA. CDR3 amino acids: CASSKTVTNEQFF. DNA for the CDR3: TGTGCCAGCAGCAAGACAGTTACCAATGAGCAGTTCTTC.

The chain links TRBV4-1 to TRBJ1-2; D not certain. Germline-derived CDR1 and CDR2 are MGHRA and YSYEKL. This CDR3 has 12 amino acids. V was clipped by 0 bases and J by 6 bases, with 5 bases between them. CDR3 in DNA: TGCGCCAGCAGCCAAGAACAAAATGGCTACACCTTC. Residues: CASSQEQNGYTF.

This clone was seen only once. The chain uses TRBV2 and TRBJ2-1; no clear D. Germline CDR1 reads SNHLY; CDR2 reads FYNNEI. This CDR3 has 14 amino acids. The V gene lost 3 bases and the J gene lost 9 bases, with 15 bases spanning the gap. In DNA form, the CDR3 reads TGTGCCAGCAGTGAGCTGGCCCTAGATTCTGAGCAGTTCTTC. Encoded protein: CASSELALDSEQFF.

The genes are TRBV3-1 (or the pseudogene TRBV3-2) and TRBJ2-2, with 7 bases matching TRBD2. The J segment lost 6 bases and the V segment lost 8 bases, leaving 9 bases of the junction unmatched. The V gene's germline CDR1 is LGHDT and CDR2 YNNKEL (reference sequence). The CDR3 loop spans 14 amino acids. Here the CDR3 DNA reads TGTGCCAGCTCCCGACTAGCCGCGGCCGGGGAGCTGTTTTTT. Protein product: CASSRLAAAGELFF.

V gene TRBV11-2 combines with J gene TRBJ2-3; possible D gene TRBD2, 6 bases. Trimming cost V 6 bases and J 1 base, with 14 bases left between them. This CDR3 has 15 amino acids. Germline V gene lookup returns CDR1 SGHAT and CDR2 FQNNGV. The CDR3 here is CASRVAGTRTDTQYF. DNA of the CDR3: TGTGCCAGCAGAGTAGCCGGGACTCGCACAGATACGCAGTATTTT.

J is TRBJ1-6 and V is TRBV4-3; perhaps TRBD1 as D (5 bases). Germline V gene sequence: CDR1 LGHNA, CDR2 YSLEER. Trimming stripped 1 base from V and 7 bases from J, with 11 bases between. This CDR3 is built from 15 residues. The CDR3 bases are TGCGCCAGCAGCCAAGTCACAGGTCTAAATTCACCCCTCCACTTT. This sequence encodes CASSQVTGLNSPLHF.

This clone appeared a few times. This chain links TRBV28 with TRBJ2-7; maybe TRBD2 (6 bases). The CDR3 loop spans 14 amino acids. Germline V lookup: CDR1 MDHEN, CDR2 SYDVKM. Trimming shortened V by 6 bases and J by 2 bases, and 14 bases separated the two germline ends. The CDR3 DNA sequence: TGTGCCAGCAGCCCACACGGAGGGGCCTACGAGCAGTACTTC. Its protein is CASSPHGGAYEQYF. Supplemented by reference TRBV28 and TRBJ2-7, the full variable domain reads DVKVTQSSRYLVKRTGEKVFLECVQDMDHENMFWYRQDPGLGLRLIYFSYDVKMKEKGDIPEGYSVSREKKERFSLILESASTNQTSMYLCASSPHGGAYEQYFGPGTRLTVT.